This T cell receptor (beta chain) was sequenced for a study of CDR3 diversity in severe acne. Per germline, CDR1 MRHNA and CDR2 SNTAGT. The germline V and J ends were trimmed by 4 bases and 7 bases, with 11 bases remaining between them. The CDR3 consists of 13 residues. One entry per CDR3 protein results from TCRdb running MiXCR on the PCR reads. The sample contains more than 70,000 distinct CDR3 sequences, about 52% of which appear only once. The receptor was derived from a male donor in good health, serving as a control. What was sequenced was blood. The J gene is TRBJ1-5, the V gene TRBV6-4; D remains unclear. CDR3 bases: TGTGCCAGCAGTGCAAAAGGCGGGCAGCCCCAGCATTTT. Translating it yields CASSAKGGQPQHF.